This T cell receptor beta chain stems from a study of response to subunit inactivated influenza vaccine. Each CDR3 protein gets one entry after TCRdb re-called the RT-PCR reads with MiXCR. The data show about 540,000 distinct CDR3 sequences, 20% to 25% seen once. The V gene's germline CDR1 is SGHRS and CDR2 YFSETQ. The CDR3 extends over 14 amino acids. Worth noting for this clonotype: Possible read error: a much larger clone is one base away.

The data were also submitted as part of a second study, on T cells expressing NK-cell markers. That report adds: Generation of TCR beta cDNA was performed by 5'RACE template switching incorporating UMIs. According to the study, TCR beta repertoires originated from sorted CD3+CD56+NKG2C+, CD3+CD56+NKG2C- and CD3+CD56-NKG2C+ T cells.

The specimen comprised CD4+ T cells sorted from PBMCs, sampled 12 days after vaccination. The chain joins TRBV5-1 to TRBJ2-7, with a weak D call TRBD1 (5 bases). This receptor was taken from a man aged 45-60 years who received an inactivated influenza vaccine. CDR3 coding DNA: TGCGGCAGCAGGGATGACCCCGACGGGTCATCAAGAAACTTC. The encoded protein is CGSRDDPDGSSRNF.